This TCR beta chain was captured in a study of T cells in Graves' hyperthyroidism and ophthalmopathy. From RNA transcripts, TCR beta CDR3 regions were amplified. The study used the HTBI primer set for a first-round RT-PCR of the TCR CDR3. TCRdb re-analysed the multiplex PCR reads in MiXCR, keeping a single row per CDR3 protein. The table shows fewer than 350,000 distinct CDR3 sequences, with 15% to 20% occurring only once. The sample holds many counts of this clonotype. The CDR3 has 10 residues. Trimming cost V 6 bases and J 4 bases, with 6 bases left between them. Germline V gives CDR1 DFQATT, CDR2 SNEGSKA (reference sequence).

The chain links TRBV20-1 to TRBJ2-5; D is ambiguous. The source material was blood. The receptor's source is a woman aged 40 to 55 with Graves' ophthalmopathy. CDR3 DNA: TGCAGTGCAAGCCCAGAGACCCAGTACTTC. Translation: CSASPETQYF.